This TCR beta chain came from a study of T cells in Graves' hyperthyroidism and ophthalmopathy. Study-wide results and caveats: Most thyroid-expanded clonotypes above 0.001 were also found in blood. Stable hyperthyroidism was separated from ophthalmopathy by a model based on 13 V-J features.

Remarks on this clonotype: As yet, its antigen is unknown.

Researchers took RNA transcripts and amplified the TCR beta CDR3 regions from them. During a first-round RT-PCR of the TCR CDR3, the HTBI primer set was used. TCRdb re-called the multiplex PCR reads with MiXCR, one entry per CDR3 protein. The data hold under 450,000 distinct CDR3 sequences, with 15% to 17% observed a single time. Each patient was aged 18 to 65 and had newly diagnosed hyperthyroidism of under 2 months' duration. The CDR3 length is 15 residues. Germline CDR1 LNHDA, CDR2 SQIVND (reference sequence). V dropped 6 bases and J dropped 3; count of bases not matched to a gene: 9. The chain has TRBV19 and TRBJ2-7, with 9 bases matching TRBD1. Sample: blood. The receptor comes from a woman under 30 with Graves' hyperthyroidism. CDR3 amino acids: CASRVPGQGRYEQYF. The CDR3 DNA is TGTGCCAGTAGGGTTCCGGGACAGGGACGCTACGAGCAGTACTTC.